This T cell receptor (beta chain) emerged from a study of cytomegalovirus exposure and HLA in healthy donors. A multiplex PCR was run with 60 Vbeta primers and 13 Jbeta primers. Some clones are missing from TCRdb's copy, which holds only in-frame ones; the method was immunoSEQ multiplex PCR. Of nearly 70,000 clones detected, roughly 74% appear once; the ten largest clones hold 11%. A word on this clone: No antigen is known for it.

Study conclusions and caveats: Within an earlier analysis, most TCR beta V segments proved productive either about 90% or about 30% of the time.

Despite likely unrecorded immune exposures, the donors were nominally healthy at the time of sampling. Trimming removed 2 bases from V and 1 base from J; junction bases left unmatched: 2. The CDR3 covers 15 residues. The germline V gene encodes CDR1 LNHDA and CDR2 SQIVND (reference sequence). The clonotype comes from a woman in her fifties or sixties in good health and CMV-seropositive. The chain couples TRBV19 to TRBJ1-3, with 7 bases lining up with TRBD1. Sequencing was carried out using PBMCs. As DNA, the CDR3 is TGTGCCAGTAGTATACAGGGGGAATCTGGAAACACCATATATTTT. As protein: CASSIQGESGNTIYF.